These T cell receptor beta chains were read from a single sample in a study of cytomegalovirus exposure and HLA in healthy donors. Using immunoSEQ multiplex PCR, the repertoire was profiled, and TCRdb retains in-frame clones only, with some absent. Among 90,000 or so clones listed, about 85% were seen once. Sequencing was done on a sample of PBMCs. The receptors were gathered from a man in his late teens or twenties in good health and CMV-seropositive. CDR3s include the opening cysteine and the closing phenylalanine or tryptophan. The order of the fields is D gene, J gene, V gene, clone size, CDR3 protein, CDR3 DNA. D genes are given only for firm matches. Size is stated for part of the rows, as once, few or many counts, or as a class when the clone is expanded.

. | TRBJ2-7 | TRBV28 | . | CASSLGVNRVFQYF | TGTGCCAGCAGTTTGGGGGTAAACAGGGTTTTTCAGTACTTC
. | TRBJ1-5 | TRBV28 | . | CASSLFSVQRPNQPQHF | TGTGCCAGCAGTTTATTCTCGGTCCAGCGTCCGAATCAGCCCCAGCATTTT
TRBD1 | TRBJ2-1 | TRBV5-1 | . | CASSTPGQGYNEQFF | TGCGCCAGCAGCACCCCCGGACAGGGATACAATGAGCAGTTCTTC
TRBD2 | TRBJ2-3 | TRBV10-2 | . | CASSEGGLALTDTQYF | TGCGCCAGCAGTGAGGGGGGACTAGCCCTCACAGATACGCAGTATTTT
. | TRBJ2-1 | TRBV19 | once | CASSIGTRGGEQFF | TGTGCCAGTAGTATTGGTACTCGAGGGGGTGAGCAGTTCTTC
. | TRBJ2-1 | TRBV6-5 | . | CASIKEGGGEQFF | TGTGCCAGCATCAAGGAGGGTGGGGGTGAGCAGTTCTTC
. | TRBJ2-2 | TRBV7-6 | . | CASSLTGPISGELFF | TGTGCCAGCAGCTTAACTGGGCCAATTAGCGGGGAGCTGTTTTTT
TRBD2 | TRBJ2-1 | TRBV9 | . | CASSVDLSGTYNEQFF | TGTGCCAGCAGCGTAGATCTAAGCGGGACCTACAATGAGCAGTTCTTC
. | TRBJ2-5 | TRBV27 | few | CASSFYSGPAETQYF | TGTGCCAGCAGTTTTTATAGCGGCCCTGCGGAGACCCAGTACTTC
. | TRBJ2-4 | TRBV6-1 | . | CASSAYNIQYF | TGTGCCAGCAGTGCCTACAACATTCAGTACTTC
. | TRBJ1-2 | TRBV4-1 | once | CASSQDHCGAGYTF | TGCGCCAGCAGCCAAGATCACTGTGGAGCTGGCTACACCTTC
. | TRBJ1-4 | TRBV19 | . | CASIDSRGATNEKLFF | TGTGCCAGTATCGATTCGCGGGGGGCAACTAATGAAAAACTGTTTTTT
. | TRBJ1-4 | TRBV9 | . | CASSVEVGTATNEKLFF | TGTGCCAGCAGCGTAGAGGTCGGGACTGCAACTAATGAAAAACTGTTTTTT
TRBD1 | TRBJ1-5 | TRBV29-1 | . | CSVIVQGAVGNQPQHF | TGCAGCGTTATTGTCCAGGGGGCTGTAGGCAATCAGCCCCAGCATTTT
. | TRBJ2-5 | TRBV18 | . | CASSRPGGLGETQYF | TGTGCCAGCTCACGCCCGGGGGGCCTGGGGGAGACCCAGTACTTC
. | TRBJ1-1 | TRBV27 | . | CASSFAGEAFF | TGTGCCAGCAGTTTTGCGGGGGAAGCTTTCTTT
. | TRBJ2-4 | TRBV19 | . | CASSVEGGAKNIQYF | TGTGCCAGTAGTGTAGAGGGGGGAGCCAAAAACATTCAGTACTTC
. | TRBJ1-1 | TRBV28 | . | CASGLLVTEAFF | TGTGCCAGCGGACTTCTTGTCACTGAAGCTTTCTTT